One sample yielded the 23 T cell receptor beta chains listed below, sequenced in a study of cytomegalovirus exposure and HLA in healthy donors. The PCR contained 60 Vbeta and 13 Jbeta primers. Assay: immunoSEQ multiplex PCR; the TCRdb copy retains only in-frame clones and omits some. Found here are about 72,000 clones, roughly four fifths of them singletons; the top ten hold under 2.5%. Sequenced sample: PBMCs. All receptors come from a man aged 18 to 30 in good health and CMV-seronegative.

The chain has TRBV10-3 and TRBJ2-1, with D tentatively TRBD2 (6 bases). This CDR3 is built from 13 residues. Trimming removed 3 bases at V and 7 bases at J, with 10 bases between. The germline V gene encodes CDR1 ENHRY and CDR2 SYGVKD. The chain's CDR3 is CAISEPGRNEQFF. The DNA of the CDR3 is TGTGCCATCAGTGAACCGGGGAGGAATGAGCAGTTCTTC.

CDR3 sequence reads: CASSLDAGGLPYEQYF. The DNA for the CDR3 is TGTGCCAGCAGCTTAGACGCGGGGGGCCTCCCCTACGAGCAGTACTTC. V usage is TRBV7-2 and J usage is TRBJ2-7, with TRBD2 matching 8 bases. The trim removed 1 base at V and 2 bases at J, leaving 7 bases unmatched. CDR1 and CDR2 from the germline V gene are SGHTA and FQGNSA. The CDR3 is 16 amino acids.

The chain joins TRBV19 to TRBJ2-7; 11 bases map to TRBD2. In germline, CDR1 is LNHDA, CDR2 SQIVND (reference sequence). CDR3 length equals 15 residues. Losses at the gene ends were 3 bases for V and 4 bases for J; bases not matched to a gene: 5. The CDR3 sequence: CASSMTSGTQYEQYF. The CDR3 DNA reads as TGTGCCAGTAGTATGACTAGCGGGACCCAATACGAGCAGTACTTC.

The rearrangement links TRBV29-1 to TRBJ2-2, with D tentatively TRBD2 (6 bases). Germline lookup yields CDR1 SQVTM and CDR2 ANQGSEA. This CDR3 contains 12 residues. V was shortened by 6 bases and J by 7 bases, with 12 bases between the two germline ends. CDR3 DNA sequence: TGCAGCGTGAGCCTTAGCGGCGGGGAGCTGTTTTTT. Its translation: CSVSLSGGELFF.

The rearrangement uses TRBV4-1 and TRBJ1-1; no clear D gene. V lost 4 bases to trimming and J lost 6 bases, with 9 bases between them. The CDR3 loop spans 12 amino acids. Germline CDR1 MGHRA, CDR2 YSYEKL. The CDR3 coding sequence is TGCGCCAGCAGCCTATTAGGAGCTGAAGCTTTCTTT. This sequence encodes CASSLLGAEAFF.

The table lists this clone with a few counts. This chain uses TRBV6-1 with TRBJ1-2; D unresolved. Trimming cost V 7 bases and J 0 bases, with 9 bases left between them. The CDR3 totals 13 residues. CDR1 and CDR2 (germline): MNHNS, SASEGT. The CDR3 loop is CASISTANYGYTF. CDR3 DNA: TGTGCCAGCATTAGTACAGCTAACTATGGCTACACCTTC.

V and J are TRBV6-5 and TRBJ1-6; possible D gene TRBD1, 5 bases. This CDR3 has 15 residues. V lost 2 bases to trimming and J lost 7 bases, with 12 bases between them. Germline V gives CDR1 MNHEY, CDR2 SVGAGI. The CDR3 here is CASSYTKDSNSPLHF. CDR3 nucleotide sequence: TGTGCCAGCAGTTACACCAAAGACAGCAATTCACCCCTCCACTTT.

This clone was detected only once. This same CDR3 is encoded by further DNA sequences in the sample. This chain uses TRBV7-6 with TRBJ2-7; D may be TRBD2 (6 bases). Trimming cost V 4 bases and J 3 bases, with 16 bases left between them. The CDR3 contains 15 residues. Germline V gene lookup returns CDR1 SGHVS and CDR2 FNYEAQ. The CDR3 reads CASSSEAGIYYEQYF. The CDR3 DNA reads TGTGCCAGCAGCTCCGAGGCGGGGATATACTACGAGCAGTACTTC.

The chain combines TRBV6-6 with TRBJ2-7; TRBD2 might be the D (6 bases). V gave up 8 bases and J gave up 6 bases, with 17 bases separating them. Germline CDR1 and CDR2: MNHNY and SVGAGI (reference sequence). The CDR3 is 13 amino acids. CDR3 nucleotides: TGTGCCAGCCGAAGTAGGACTATCATCGAGCAGTACTTC. Its protein is CASRSRTIIEQYF.

The table lists this clone with a few counts. This chain uses TRBV7-2 with TRBJ1-5; D gene uncertain. V lost 5 bases and J 5 bases, leaving 10 bases between the germline ends. The CDR3 has 13 amino acids. Germline V gene data show CDR1 as SGHTA and CDR2 as FQGNSA. This CDR3 reads CASSPDNHQPQHF. The DNA of the CDR3 is TGTGCCAGCAGCCCAGATAACCATCAGCCCCAGCATTTT.

The CDR3 is CASGPGDRSTDTQYF. The DNA of the CDR3 is TGTGCTAGTGGCCCAGGGGACAGGTCCACAGATACGCAGTATTTT. This rearrangement joins TRBV12-5 to TRBJ2-3; 8 bases line up with TRBD1. Germline lookup yields CDR1 LGHNT and CDR2 FRNRAP. Trimming at V came to 6 bases and at J to 2 bases, leaving 7 bases not matched to a gene. The CDR3 is 15 amino acids.

This rearrangement joins TRBV9 to TRBJ2-7; perhaps TRBD2 as D (5 bases). Germline V gives CDR1 SGDLS, CDR2 YYNGEE. The CDR3 extends over 14 amino acids. V lost 0 bases, J lost 1 base, and 8 bases lay in between. CDR3 DNA sequence: TGTGCCAGCAGCGTAGCGGGATTGTCCTACGAGCAGTACTTC. Translating it yields CASSVAGLSYEQYF.

J is TRBJ2-6 and V is TRBV10-3; 8 nucleotides line up with TRBD1. The CDR3 consists of 14 residues. Germline lookup yields CDR1 ENHRY and CDR2 SYGVKD. The V segment lost 10 bases and the J segment 1 base; nucleotides outside the gene matches: 3. The CDR3 DNA sequence: TGTGCCACGCGACAGGGGTCTGGGGCCAACGTCCTGACTTTC. This encodes CATRQGSGANVLTF.

This chain connects TRBV28 to TRBJ2-7; D is ambiguous. This CDR3 is 14 amino acids long. The V end was cut by 2 bases, the J end by 3 bases, with 11 bases between. Germline lookup yields CDR1 MDHEN and CDR2 SYDVKM. The CDR3 sequence: CASSLVTVGYEQYF. For the CDR3, the DNA is TGTGCCAGCAGTTTAGTCACAGTTGGCTACGAGCAGTACTTC. Drawing the rest from reference TRBV28 and TRBJ2-7, the complete variable domain is DVKVTQSSRYLVKRTGEKVFLECVQDMDHENMFWYRQDPGLGLRLIYFSYDVKMKEKGDIPEGYSVSREKKERFSLILESASTNQTSMYLCASSLVTVGYEQYFGPGTRLTVT.

The gene calls are TRBV5-1 and TRBJ2-2, with D possibly matching TRBD2 (6 bases). Germline V gives CDR1 SGHRS, CDR2 YFSETQ. Between the trimmed V and J ends, which lost 3 bases and 4 bases, there was a span of 22 bases. This CDR3 has 18 residues. The CDR3 bases are TGCGCCAGCAGCTCCGGTCTACGTAAGGAGGGATCCACCGGGGAGCTGTTTTTT. Translation gives CASSSGLRKEGSTGELFF.

The DNA for the CDR3 is TGTGCCAGCAGACGACAGGTTGCAAGAGCTGGGGAGCAGTTCTTC. Translated: CASRRQVARAGEQFF. This sequence joins TRBV6-6 and TRBJ2-1; a weak D match, TRBD1 (6 bases). This CDR3 contains 15 residues. V lost 6 bases, J lost 10 bases, and 22 bases lay in between. The germline V gene has CDR1 MNHNY and CDR2 SVGAGI (reference sequence).

The V gene is TRBV28, the J gene TRBJ2-7; TRBD1 matches at 7 bases. V lost 6 bases to trimming and J lost 7 bases; unmatched junction nucleotides: 18. Germline-derived CDR1 and CDR2 are MDHEN and SYDVKM. This CDR3 contains 16 residues. Here the CDR3 DNA reads TGTGCCAGCAGGCATTCACAGTTGACAGGGATCTGGGAGCAGTACTTC. Translating it yields CASRHSQLTGIWEQYF.

In this sample, this clone turned up once. The rearrangement links TRBV12-5 to TRBJ2-5, with D possibly being TRBD1 (5 bases). V lost 6 bases and J lost 4, with 12 bases in between. The CDR3 runs to 13 residues. From germline, CDR1 is LGHNT and CDR2 FRNRAP. CDR3 residues: CASGVGPGETQYF. The DNA of the CDR3 is TGTGCTAGTGGCGTGGGGCCGGGAGAGACCCAGTACTTC.

The chain has TRBV7-3 and TRBJ1-1; no definite D call. Germline CDR1 reads SGHTA; CDR2 reads FQGTGA. V was shortened by 3 bases and J by 2 bases, with 7 bases between the two germline ends. This CDR3 contains 13 residues. In nucleotides, the CDR3 is TGTGCCAGCAGCTTGGCGGGAAACACTGAAGCTTTCTTT. Translated, it gives CASSLAGNTEAFF.

V gene TRBV7-2 combines with J gene TRBJ2-7; no clear D gene. The V end lost 1 base, the J end lost 6 bases, and 10 bases lay between the germline ends. The CDR3 consists of 13 residues. The V gene's germline CDR1 is SGHTA and CDR2 FQGNSA. CDR3 sequence (DNA): TGTGCCAGCAGCTTAGGCCCCACCAGCGAGCAGTACTTC. Translation: CASSLGPTSEQYF.

The gene calls are TRBV6-5 and TRBJ2-1, with a possible D match to TRBD2 (5 bases). Per the germline V gene, CDR1 is MNHEY and CDR2 is SVGAGI. With 4 bases removed from V and 2 bases from J, the gap between germline ends came to 12 bases. This CDR3 is 15 amino acids long. CDR3: CASSLPGNAYNEQFF. The CDR3 coding sequence is TGTGCCAGCAGTTTACCGGGGAACGCCTACAATGAGCAGTTCTTC.

The rearrangement joins TRBV7-9 to TRBJ2-1; maybe TRBD2 (6 bases). The germline gives CDR1 SEHNR, CDR2 FQNEAQ (reference sequence). The CDR3 has 14 amino acids. V gave up 0 bases and J gave up 7 bases, with 10 bases separating them. CDR3 DNA: TGTGCCAGCAGCTTAGCGGGGGGAAGGAATGAGCAGTTCTTC. This codes for CASSLAGGRNEQFF.

The V gene is TRBV15, the J gene TRBJ2-7; 7 bases map to TRBD1. This CDR3 region has 13 residues. V dropped 3 bases and J dropped 3; count of bases not matched to a gene: 2. Germline CDR1 is LNHNV and CDR2 is YYDKDF (reference sequence). CDR3 nucleotide sequence: TGTGCCACCAGCAGTAACAGGGGCTACGAGCAGTACTTC. It yields the protein CATSSNRGYEQYF. The variable domain in full, completed from reference TRBV15 and TRBJ2-7, reads DAMVIQNPRYQVTQFGKPVTLSCSQTLNHNVMYWYQQKSSQAPKLLFHYYDKDFNNEADTPDNFQSRRPNTSFCFLDIRSPGLGDTAMYLCATSSNRGYEQYFGPGTRLTVT.